The rows below give T cell receptor beta chains drawn from one sample of a study of cytomegalovirus exposure and HLA in healthy donors. Data came from immunoSEQ multiplex PCR; TCRdb stores just in-frame clones and leaves some out. The sample comprises 95,000 to 150,000 clones, 70% to 90% of which are singletons, and around 18% rests with the top ten. Material for sequencing was PBMCs. These receptor sequences come from a man aged 18 to 29 in good health and CMV-seropositive. The CDR3 runs from the conserved cysteine through the conserved F or W. D genes are given only for firm matches.

j_gene | v_gene | d_gene | CDR3aa
TRBJ1-2 | TRBV5-4 | TRBD1 | CASTLGGFTNYGYTF
TRBJ2-1 | TRBV11-2 | TRBD2 | CASRGTSGGLIEQFF
TRBJ1-1 | TRBV29-1 | . | CSVPRGDTEAFF
TRBJ1-2 | TRBV4-1 | . | CASSQDIAGVWSYTF
TRBJ2-1 | TRBV4-1 | TRBD2 | CASSQGLAGAYNEQFF
TRBJ1-4 | TRBV19 | . | CASSLSTTNEKLFF
TRBJ1-2 | TRBV7-2 | . | CASTRTGYYGYTF
TRBJ2-2 | TRBV27 | TRBD1 | CASTYSGTGGGGELFF
TRBJ2-1 | TRBV6-1 | . | CASREGLAASYNEQFF
TRBJ1-6 | TRBV5-1 | . | CASSLTPLPSYNSPLHF
TRBJ2-1 | TRBV11-2 | TRBD2 | CASSLVGGGNEQFF
TRBJ2-7 | TRBV5-5 | TRBD1 | CASSGDRAYEQYF
TRBJ1-1 | TRBV6-6 | . | CASRGGTEAFF
TRBJ1-5 | TRBV5-6 | . | CASSLAILGNQPQHF
TRBJ2-7 | TRBV4-1 | TRBD1 | CASSHKAGGYEQYF
TRBJ1-1 | TRBV11-1 | . | CASSLAREGNTEAFF
TRBJ1-2 | TRBV2 | TRBD1 | CASSSDRENYGYTF
TRBJ2-2 | TRBV7-9 | TRBD2 | CASWGGTGELFF
TRBJ2-5 | TRBV7-2 | TRBD2 | CASRPAGGGETQYF
TRBJ1-6 | TRBV5-1 | TRBD1 | CASSFTGTGAPLHF
TRBJ1-2 | TRBV27 | TRBD1 | CASSAGTALYGYTF
TRBJ2-7 | TRBV7-9 | TRBD1 | CASSQDRGGDYEQYF
TRBJ1-1 | TRBV11-2 | . | CASSFYSAEAFF
TRBJ1-6 | TRBV25-1 | . | CASSEYSYRGMENSPLHF
TRBJ2-7 | TRBV30 | TRBD1 | CAWSPGGTGMYEQYF
TRBJ1-1 | TRBV7-9 | . | CASSFPTVRSTEAFF
TRBJ2-2 | TRBV6-5 | . | CASSHPGVSTGELFF
TRBJ2-3 | TRBV9 | . | CASSVEGGPDTQYF
TRBJ1-1 | TRBV7-6 | . | CASSFGGHTEAFF
TRBJ1-4 | TRBV19 | . | CASSIVPAANEKLFF
TRBJ1-1 | TRBV5-4 | . | CASSLGGGATEAFF
TRBJ2-1 | TRBV5-4 | . | CASGEGGPYEQFF
TRBJ1-2 | TRBV14 | . | CASSQYGYGYTF
TRBJ2-2 | TRBV7-9 | . | CASSPIGAGELFF
TRBJ2-1 | TRBV19 | . | CASSIDRTNNEQFF
TRBJ2-7 | TRBV6-6 | TRBD2 | CASTGGSISYEQYF
TRBJ1-1 | TRBV7-9 | . | CASSVLGEGREAAFF
TRBJ2-5 | TRBV2 | . | CASSPQAGFLETQYF
TRBJ2-1 | TRBV7-8 | TRBD2 | CASRWGLAGGNEQFF
TRBJ1-2 | TRBV9 | . | CASSVGRREDYGYTF
TRBJ2-7 | TRBV10-2 | TRBD1 | CASSRSGTGTYEQYF
TRBJ2-7 | TRBV7-3 | . | CASSSGVSYEQYF
TRBJ1-1 | TRBV19 | TRBD1 | CASRSLQGAVLNTEAFF
TRBJ1-5 | TRBV19 | . | CASRGEGPQHF
TRBJ2-3 | TRBV19 | . | CASSSRTVSTDTQYF
TRBJ2-1 | TRBV4-2 | TRBD2 | CASSQDLAGPSSYNEQFF
TRBJ2-5 | TRBV5-4 | . | CASSSLEQETQYF
TRBJ2-7 | TRBV19 | . | CASSVLGEQYF
TRBJ1-4 | TRBV7-9 | . | CASSYDPGRGEKLFF
TRBJ1-4 | TRBV6-1 | TRBD1 | CASSHRGGLNRKLFF
TRBJ1-5 | TRBV19 | . | CASRVGVSNQPQHF
TRBJ2-2 | TRBV9 | . | CASSVVSEANTGELFF
TRBJ1-1 | TRBV6-1 | . | CASSELAGRGTEAFF
TRBJ1-4 | TRBV19 | TRBD1 | CASSSWTGLELFF
TRBJ2-7 | TRBV7-7 | TRBD1 | CASSDGTGPYEQYF